This T cell receptor (beta chain) was documented in a study of radiotherapy plus CTLA-4 blockade in lung cancer. The study, taken as a whole, reports: Expansion of tumor-derived TCR clones was observed in blood after radiotherapy plus ipilimumab.

Participants had chemo-refractory metastatic non-small-cell lung cancer and were treated with focal radiation plus ipilimumab CTLA-4 blockade. The data were produced by immunoSEQ multiplex PCR, yet TCRdb's version contains in-frame clones alone and is incomplete. The sample comprises roughly 70,000 clones, around 86% of which are singletons, and over 35% rests with the top ten. Note on this clone: The target antigen is unknown.

The CDR3 length is 15 residues. V lost 2 bases to trimming and J lost 7 bases, with 17 bases between them. Germline V gives CDR1 MGHDK, CDR2 SYGVNS. This clonotype was obtained from a human donor with non-small cell lung cancer that progressed on radiotherapy plus ipilimumab. Sample: peripheral blood, taken from a patient treated with radiotherapy plus ipilimumab. V usage is TRBV25-1 and J usage is TRBJ2-5; TRBD2 is a possible D gene (6 bases). CDR3 amino acids: CASSETEDTAGTQYF. CDR3 in DNA: TGTGCCAGCAGTGAAACCGAAGACACAGCGGGGACCCAGTACTTC.